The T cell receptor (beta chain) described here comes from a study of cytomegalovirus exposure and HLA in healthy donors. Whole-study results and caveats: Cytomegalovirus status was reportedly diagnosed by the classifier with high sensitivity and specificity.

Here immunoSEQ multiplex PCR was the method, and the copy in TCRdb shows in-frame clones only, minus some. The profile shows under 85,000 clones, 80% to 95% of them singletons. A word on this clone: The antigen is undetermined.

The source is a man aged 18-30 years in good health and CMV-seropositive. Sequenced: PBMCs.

CDR3 in DNA: TGTGCCAGCAGTTGGACTAGCGGACAAGAGACCCAGTACTTC. Its protein product is CASSWTSGQETQYF. This sequence joins TRBV6-5 and TRBJ2-5; TRBD2 agrees at 10 bases. V was clipped by 4 bases and J by 2 bases; unmatched bases: 1. The CDR3 spans 14 residues. Germline loops: CDR1 MNHEY, CDR2 SVGAGI.